This T cell receptor beta chain was documented in a study of somatic mutations in cytotoxic T cells in rheumatoid arthritis (dated by TCRdb to about 2017). For the study in its entirety: Sorted V beta1+ cells also underwent TCRB sequencing, and some V beta antibody-stained T-cell populations were flow-sorted at nearly 100% purity on a FACSAria II or Sony SH800. For 55 to 70 rheumatoid arthritis patients and approximately 20 healthy controls, TCRB deep sequencing was carried out. Patient and control groups had essentially identical median ages. In newly diagnosed rheumatoid arthritis without treatment, the study examined if expanded CD8+ T-cell clones harbor somatic mutations, relying on TCRB deep sequencing to characterize clonality. The investigation overall reported the following: The finding that TRBV07 was slightly underrepresented in patients was left unadjusted for multiple comparisons. An increase of CD8+ clonality with age was seen in patients (Spearman r ≈ 0.49) but not in healthy controls. CD8+ T-cell clonality in rheumatoid arthritis patients was not significantly different from that in age-matched healthy controls. The antigen targets of the expanded CD8+ clones were unknown, and absence from virus-specific databases did not rule out viral specificity. In about an eighth of the roughly 65 patients the largest CD8+ clone exceeded 20% of CD8+ cells, and several identical CD8+ TCRB sequences were shared between blood and synovial fluid.

This clone was found a few times. Its specific antigen is unknown. It has no much larger one-base neighbor in the sample; base qualities were not kept. TCRB CDR3 sequencing used the immunoSEQ assay on genomic DNA. The authors' pipeline ran thus. The analyses included only productive TCRB rearrangements. Clonality was expressed as a Shannon entropy-based productive clonality index, with each clone defined by a unique TCRB CDR3 sequence. Repertoire overlap between two samples was calculated from the template counts of each clone relative to total templates per sample. V-gene usage measured by flow cytometry correlated with TCRB sequencing V-gene usage, with a Spearman r of approximately 0.66. TCRdb limited this immuneACCESS table to in-frame rearrangements with V and J called. A share of clones is missing; checked studies link under half to unresolved V genes, and the rest is unexplained. Clone size and the V and J calls come from that table; the DNA yielded D and trimming. This sample comprises tens of thousands of clones, 84% of them detected only once. Roughly 3.2% of the sample is taken by the ten largest.

With a median age of roughly 57 years (range roughly 21-70) and approximately 55% female, the healthy controls consisted of about 21 blood donors whose buffy coats were used. On an AutoMACS, CD4+ and CD8+ cells were isolated via positive magnetic bead selection, and their purity was verified by flow cytometry. Isolation of peripheral blood mononuclear cells was done through Ficoll-Paque PLUS density gradient separation. DNA was extracted from CD4-enriched, CD8-enriched or PBMC samples with Nucleospin Tissue or Tissue XS kits and quantified with a Qubit 2.0 fluorometer. V and J lose 4 bases and 0 bases, and a span of 10 bases separates them. The CDR3 contains 16 residues, cysteine and phenylalanine counted. CDR3 DNA only is kept here, 48 bases in frame from base 1. Based on the germline V gene (reference sequence), the CDR1 and CDR2 sequences are MNHNY and SVGAGI.

This receptor was obtained from a man aged 40-50 years in good health. The sequencing sample was made of CD8+ T cells sorted from blood. The rearrangement joined TRBV6-6 to TRBJ2-6, with the D gene too uncertain to name. The sequenced DNA: TGTGCCAGCAGTTCCACCCTCTACTCTGGGGCCAACGTCCTGACTTTC. It translates to CASSSTLYSGANVLTF.